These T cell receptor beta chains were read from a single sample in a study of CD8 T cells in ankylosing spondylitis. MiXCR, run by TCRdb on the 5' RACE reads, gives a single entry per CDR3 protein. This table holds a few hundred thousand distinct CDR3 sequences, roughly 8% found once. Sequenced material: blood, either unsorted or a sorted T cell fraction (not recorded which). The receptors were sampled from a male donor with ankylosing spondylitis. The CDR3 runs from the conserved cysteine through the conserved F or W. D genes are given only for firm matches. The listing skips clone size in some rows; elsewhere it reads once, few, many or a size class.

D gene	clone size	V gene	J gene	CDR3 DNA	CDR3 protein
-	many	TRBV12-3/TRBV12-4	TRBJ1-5	TGTGCCAGCAGTCTCTCCCCCAATCAGCCCCAGCATTTT	CASSLSPNQPQHF
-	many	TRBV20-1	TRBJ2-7	TGCAGTGCGAAGGTCTCCTACGAGCAGTACTTC	CSAKVSYEQYF
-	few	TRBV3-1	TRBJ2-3	TGTGCCAGCAGCTCCGGGACTTATACGCAGTATTTT	CASSSGTYTQYF
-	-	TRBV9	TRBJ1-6	TGTGCCAGCAGCAACTCGGGGGTGACAGGCGTTTCACCCCTCCACTTT	CASSNSGVTGVSPLHF
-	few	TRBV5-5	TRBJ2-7	TGTGCCAGCAGCGTCCGGGACATGGCGAGCCTAGCGGCGTACGAGCAGTACTTC	CASSVRDMASLAAYEQYF
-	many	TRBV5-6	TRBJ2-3	TGTGCCAGCAGCTTAGGTGGGCTAGGGGCAGATACGCAGTATTTT	CASSLGGLGADTQYF
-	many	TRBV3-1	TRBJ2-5	TGTGCCAGCAGCCAAGTCCAGATGAAGGAGACCCAGTACTTC	CASSQVQMKETQYF
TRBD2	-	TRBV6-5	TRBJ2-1	TGTGCCAGCAGTTTCCGACTAGCGGGAGGAACTTCCTACAATGAGCAGTTCTTC	CASSFRLAGGTSYNEQFF
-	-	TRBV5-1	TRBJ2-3	TGCGCCAGCAGCTTGGGGATAGCGAGCACAGATACGCAGTATTTT	CASSLGIASTDTQYF
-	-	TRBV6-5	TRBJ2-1	TGTGCCAGCAGTTACTTCCTCAGGGCTGGATATGAGCAGTTCTTC	CASSYFLRAGYEQFF
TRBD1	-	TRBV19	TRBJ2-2	TGTGCCAGTAGTGCGGGACAGGGAGGTTCCGGGGAGCTGTTTTTT	CASSAGQGGSGELFF
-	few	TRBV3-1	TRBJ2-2	TGTGCCAGCAGCCAAATGACTAGTAACACCGGGGAGCTGTTTTTT	CASSQMTSNTGELFF
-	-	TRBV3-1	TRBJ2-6	TGTGCCAGCAGCCAAATGCTCCCAGGCGGGACCCCCTCTGGGGCCAACGTCCTGACTTTC	CASSQMLPGGTPSGANVLTF
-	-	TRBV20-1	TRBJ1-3	TGCAGTGTTCAGCTTGCAGGAAACACCATATATTTT	CSVQLAGNTIYF
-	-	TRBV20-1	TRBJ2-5	TGCAGTGCCGACCCTTTCGGCCAAGAGACCCAGTACTTC	CSADPFGQETQYF
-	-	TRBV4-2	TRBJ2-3	TGTGCCAGCAGCCAAGATTTAGCTGTTAGCACAGATACGCAGTATTTT	CASSQDLAVSTDTQYF
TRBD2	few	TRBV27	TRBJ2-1	TGTGCCAGCAGTGGGGGACTAGCGGGCGCCGCGTTCTTC	CASSGGLAGAAFF
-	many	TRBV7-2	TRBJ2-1	TGTGCCAGCAGCTCTTCGGGGGGCGTGAACAATGAGCAGTTCTTC	CASSSSGGVNNEQFF
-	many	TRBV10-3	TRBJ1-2	TGTGCCATCAGTGAAGGCAGGGCGGACTATGGCTACACCTTC	CAISEGRADYGYTF
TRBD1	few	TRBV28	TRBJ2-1	TGTGCCAGCAGTTTCTACAGGGGGCACAATGAGCAGTTCTTC	CASSFYRGHNEQFF
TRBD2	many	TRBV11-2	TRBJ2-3	TGTGCCAGCAGCGTTAAGACTAGCGGGAGGGTCACAGATACGCAGTATTTT	CASSVKTSGRVTDTQYF
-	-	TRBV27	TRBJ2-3	TGTGCCAGCGGGATACAGGGGGCGGGGGGAGATACGCAGTATTTT	CASGIQGAGGDTQYF
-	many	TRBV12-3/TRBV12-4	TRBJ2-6	TGTGCCAGCAGTTTTTCAGCAGGGGGGGCCGGGGCCAACGTCCTGACTTTC	CASSFSAGGAGANVLTF
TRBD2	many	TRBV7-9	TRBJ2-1	TGTGCCAGCAGCTTAAAGCGGGAGTTGGTCAATGAGCAGTTCTTC	CASSLKRELVNEQFF
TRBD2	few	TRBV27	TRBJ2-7	TGTGCCAGCGGCCTGGCGGGAGTGACCTACGAGCAGTACTTC	CASGLAGVTYEQYF
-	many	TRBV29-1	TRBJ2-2	TGCAGCGTTTTCACCGGGGAGCTGTTTTTT	CSVFTGELFF
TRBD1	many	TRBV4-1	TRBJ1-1	TGCGCCAGCAGCCTGGGGACAGGCCTACTGTCCACTGAAGCTTTCTTT	CASSLGTGLLSTEAFF
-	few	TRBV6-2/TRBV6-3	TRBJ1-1	TGTGCCAGCTGGACTACCGGGACTCCAGCTTTCTTT	CASWTTGTPAFF
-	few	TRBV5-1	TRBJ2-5	TGCGCCAGCAGTTCGGCCTCAGGGGGGTTTGGGACCCAGTACTTC	CASSSASGGFGTQYF
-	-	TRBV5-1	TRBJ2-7	TGCGCCAGCAGCTTGGATACAGCCTACGAGCAGTACTTC	CASSLDTAYEQYF
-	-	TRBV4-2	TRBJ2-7	TGTGCCAGCAGCCAAGTCAGGAGTCAGAGCTACGAGCAGTACTTC	CASSQVRSQSYEQYF
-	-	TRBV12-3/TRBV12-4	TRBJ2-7	TGTGCCAGCAGTATGTCTTCGGTCGAGCAGTACTTC	CASSMSSVEQYF
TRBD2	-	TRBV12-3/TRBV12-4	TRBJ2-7	TGTGCCAGCAGCCGACTAGCGGTGTCCTACGAGCAGTACTTC	CASSRLAVSYEQYF
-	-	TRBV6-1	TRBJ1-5	TGTGCCAGCAGCTCCCGGACAGAAAGCAATCAGCCCCAGCATTTT	CASSSRTESNQPQHF
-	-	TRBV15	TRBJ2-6	TGTGCCACCAGATTTGGGGTCGGGGCCAACGTCCTGACTTTC	CATRFGVGANVLTF
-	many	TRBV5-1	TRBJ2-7	TGCGCCAGCAGCCCTAGACAAGGGTTCCACGAGCAGTACTTC	CASSPRQGFHEQYF
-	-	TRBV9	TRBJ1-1	TGTGCCAGCAGCGCCGGCCTCGGTGAAGCTTTCTTT	CASSAGLGEAFF
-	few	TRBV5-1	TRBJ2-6	TGCGCCAGCAGCAAACTCACAGGACTCGGCGGGGCCAACGTCCTGACTTTC	CASSKLTGLGGANVLTF
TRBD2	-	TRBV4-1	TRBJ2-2	TGCGCCAGCAGCCAGAGACTAGCGAGGAACACCGGGGAGCTGTTTTTT	CASSQRLARNTGELFF
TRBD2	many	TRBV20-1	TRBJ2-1	TGCAGTGCTAGTACTAGCGGGAGGACCTACAATGAGCAGTTCTTC	CSASTSGRTYNEQFF
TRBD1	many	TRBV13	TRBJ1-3	TGTGCCAGCAGCTTAATGGGACAGGGAGCTGGAAACACCATATATTTT	CASSLMGQGAGNTIYF
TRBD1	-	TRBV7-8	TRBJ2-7	TGTGCCAGCAGCTTAGGGTGGGCAGGGGGACCCTACGAGCAGTACTTC	CASSLGWAGGPYEQYF
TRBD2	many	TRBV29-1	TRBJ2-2	TGCAGCGCCATGAGGACTAGCGGGAGCATTCGGTTTAACACCGGGGAGCTGTTTTTT	CSAMRTSGSIRFNTGELFF
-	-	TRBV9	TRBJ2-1	TGTGCCAGCAGCGTAGTGACGAATTCGGCTGGAAGCTCCTACAATGAGCAGTTCTTC	CASSVVTNSAGSSYNEQFF
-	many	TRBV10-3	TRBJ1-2	TGTGCCATCAGTGTATCCGACAGCTATGGCTACACCTTC	CAISVSDSYGYTF
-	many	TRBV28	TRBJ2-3	TGTGCCAGCTTTCCCGCCCTGCTGCTGGGAGATACGCAGTATTTT	CASFPALLLGDTQYF
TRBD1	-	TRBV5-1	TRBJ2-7	TGCGCCAGCAGCTTGGCGGGACAGGGGGCCACCTACGAGCAGTACTTC	CASSLAGQGATYEQYF
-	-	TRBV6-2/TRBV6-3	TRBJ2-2	TGTGCCAGCGGACCCAGGGGCTACACCGGGGAGCTGTTTTTT	CASGPRGYTGELFF
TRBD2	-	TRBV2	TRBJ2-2	TGTGCCAGCAGTGAAAGGGGGACTAGCGGAAACACCGGGGAGCTGTTTTTT	CASSERGTSGNTGELFF
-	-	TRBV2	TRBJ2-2	TGTGCCAGCAGTGAAATCACCGGGGAGCTGTTTTTT	CASSEITGELFF
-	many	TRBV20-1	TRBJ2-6	TGCAGTGCTAGAGAGAGGGGTGGTGGGGCCAACGTCCTGACTTTC	CSARERGGGANVLTF
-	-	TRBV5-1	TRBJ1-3	TGCGCCAGCAGCGACGACAGGACCGGGGGAAACACCATATATTTT	CASSDDRTGGNTIYF
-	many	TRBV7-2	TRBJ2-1	TGTGCCAGCACCTTCTCATTTGGCAATGAGCAGTTCTTC	CASTFSFGNEQFF